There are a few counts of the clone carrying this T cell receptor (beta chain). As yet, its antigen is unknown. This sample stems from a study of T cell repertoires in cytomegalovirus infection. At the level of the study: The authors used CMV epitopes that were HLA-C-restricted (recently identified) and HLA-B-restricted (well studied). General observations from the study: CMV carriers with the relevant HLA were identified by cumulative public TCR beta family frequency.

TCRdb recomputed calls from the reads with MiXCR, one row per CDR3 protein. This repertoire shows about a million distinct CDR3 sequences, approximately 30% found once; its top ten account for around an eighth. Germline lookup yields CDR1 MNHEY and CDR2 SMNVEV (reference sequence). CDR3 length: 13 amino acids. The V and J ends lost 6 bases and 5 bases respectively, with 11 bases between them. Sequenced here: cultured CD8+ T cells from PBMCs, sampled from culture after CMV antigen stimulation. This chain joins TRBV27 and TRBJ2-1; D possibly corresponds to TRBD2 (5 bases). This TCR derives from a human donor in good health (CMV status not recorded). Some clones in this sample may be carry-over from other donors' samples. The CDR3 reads CASSTLGDNEQFF. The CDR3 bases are TGTGCCAGCAGCACGCTCGGGGACAATGAGCAGTTCTTC.